A selection of T cell receptor beta chains follows, all from one sample in a study of CD8+CD57+ T cells in acquired aplastic anemia. TCRdb re-called the reads with MiXCR, one entry per CDR3 protein. The sample contains roughly 80,000 distinct CDR3 sequences, over 35% of which appear only once. The sequencing input was sorted CD4+, CD8+, or CD8+CD57+ T cells (not recorded which) from PBMCs. These receptors were taken from a human donor in good health, serving as a control. Each CDR3 is given with its conserved first and last residue. Fields, in order: V gene, clone size, D gene, J gene, CDR3 DNA, CDR3 protein. D genes are given only for firm matches. Rows may omit the clone size; those that give it use once, few, many or a size class.

>TRBV15|NA|TRBD1|TRBJ2-3
TGTGCCACCAGCAGCTTGACAGGGGTGACAGATACGCAGTATTTT
CATSSLTGVTDTQYF
>TRBV24-1|NA|NA|TRBJ1-1
TGTGCCACCAGGGAGGAGGGGCTGAGGACTGAAGCTTTCTTT
CATREEGLRTEAFF
>TRBV10-3|once|TRBD1|TRBJ1-2
TGTGCCATCAGTGATGGGGGACAGCGAACGGGCTACACCTTC
CAISDGGQRTGYTF
>TRBV29-1|many|NA|TRBJ2-1
TGCAGCGTTGAAGATCCGGCCGCGATCGTGGGGTACACGCAGTTCTTC
CSVEDPAAIVGYTQFF
>TRBV12-3/TRBV12-4|few|NA|TRBJ1-4
TGTGCCAGCAGTTTCCGGCAGAACACTAATGAAAAACTGTTTTTT
CASSFRQNTNEKLFF
>TRBV15|few|NA|TRBJ1-4
TGTGCCACCAGCAGGGAGGGGTTCGGGGATGAAAAACTGTTTTTT
CATSREGFGDEKLFF
>TRBV12-3/TRBV12-4|many|NA|TRBJ1-1
TGTGCCAGCGCTATAGGCACTGAAGCTTTCTTT
CASAIGTEAFF
>TRBV20-1|many|TRBD2|TRBJ2-7
TGCAGTGCTAGGGGGGAGGGGTGGTACGAGCAGTACTTC
CSARGEGWYEQYF
>TRBV24-1|NA|NA|TRBJ1-4
TGTGCCACCAGTGATTTGAAGGGGTTC
CATSDLKGF
>TRBV5-8|few|NA|TRBJ1-4
TGTGCCAGCAGCCCCCCCCGGGAGGAAAAACTGTTTTTT
CASSPPREEKLFF
>TRBV6-1|many|NA|TRBJ1-2
TGTGCCAGCAGTGACTGGGGTCCGTTAGGCTACACCTTC
CASSDWGPLGYTF
>TRBV19|many|TRBD1|TRBJ1-2
TGTGCCAGTAGTAGCGACACCGGGACAGGAGATTACTATGGCTACACCTTC
CASSSDTGTGDYYGYTF
>TRBV13|NA|TRBD1|TRBJ1-1
TGTGCCAGCAGCAGGACAGGGTTGAACACTGAAGCTTTCTTT
CASSRTGLNTEAFF
>TRBV27|NA|NA|TRBJ2-1
TGTGCCAGCAGTTTAAAGTTTGGCCAGCAGTTCTTC
CASSLKFGQQFF
>TRBV7-9|NA|NA|TRBJ1-5
TGTGCCAGCAGCTTAGGCCAGGATCAGCCCCTGCATTTT
CASSLGQDQPLHF
>TRBV7-8|NA|NA|TRBJ2-3
TGTGCCAGCAGCCTATCCGGGGATACGCAGTATTTT
CASSLSGDTQYF
>TRBV30|few|NA|TRBJ1-2
TGTGCCTGGAAAGAGGACCTACCTAACTATGGCTACACCTTC
CAWKEDLPNYGYTF
>TRBV15|once|NA|TRBJ1-2
TGTGCCACCAGTATGGGGACCAACGAGCAGTACTATGGCTACACCTTC
CATSMGTNEQYYGYTF
>TRBV7-2|NA|NA|TRBJ2-5
TGTGCCAGCAGCTTAAACCCCGAGACACAGTACTTC
CASSLNPETQYF
>TRBV15|NA|TRBD1|TRBJ2-7
TGTACCACCAGCCCTCACGGACAGGGTCAGTACTTC
CTTSPHGQGQYF
>TRBV29-1|many|NA|TRBJ2-2
TGCAGCGTTAATGACGGGAATGGCGGGGAGCTGTTTTTT
CSVNDGNGGELFF
>TRBV6-1|many|NA|TRBJ1-5
TGTGCCAGCAGTGACAATCAGCCCCAGCATTTT
CASSDNQPQHF
>TRBV30|NA|NA|TRBJ2-1
TGTGCCTGGAGTGTACCGCCGTACGAGCAGTTCTTC
CAWSVPPYEQFF
>TRBV30|NA|NA|TRBJ2-1
TGTGCCTGGAGTACCGGAGCCTACAATGAGCAGTTCTTC
CAWSTGAYNEQFF